The subject of this entry is one T cell receptor (beta chain). Its antigen is still unknown. This sample stems from a study of shared clonotypes between healthy human individuals. Study-wide background: The donor group consisted of two women and a few men, aged 18 to 49.

Overall study findings and caveats: The low donor count limited represented genetic and exposure-history diversity.

Investigators spread the genomic DNA of each subset evenly over several immunoSEQ plates. Using immunoSEQ multiplex PCR, the repertoire was profiled, and TCRdb retains in-frame clones only, with some absent. Of 2 million to 2.5 million clones in the sample, 95% were seen once. Material for sequencing was naive CD4+ T cells sorted from blood. Documented subset: CD45RA+ positively selected. This TCR came from a man aged 18 to 29 in good health.

CDR3 sequence: CASSPITTAEAFF. The DNA for the CDR3 is TGTGCCAGCTCACCAATAACGACTGCTGAAGCTTTCTTT. The rearrangement joins TRBV18 to TRBJ1-1; unclear D gene. Trimming removed 2 bases at V and 6 bases at J, with 10 bases between. This CDR3 has 13 amino acids. Germline-derived CDR1 and CDR2 are KGHSH and LQKENI.